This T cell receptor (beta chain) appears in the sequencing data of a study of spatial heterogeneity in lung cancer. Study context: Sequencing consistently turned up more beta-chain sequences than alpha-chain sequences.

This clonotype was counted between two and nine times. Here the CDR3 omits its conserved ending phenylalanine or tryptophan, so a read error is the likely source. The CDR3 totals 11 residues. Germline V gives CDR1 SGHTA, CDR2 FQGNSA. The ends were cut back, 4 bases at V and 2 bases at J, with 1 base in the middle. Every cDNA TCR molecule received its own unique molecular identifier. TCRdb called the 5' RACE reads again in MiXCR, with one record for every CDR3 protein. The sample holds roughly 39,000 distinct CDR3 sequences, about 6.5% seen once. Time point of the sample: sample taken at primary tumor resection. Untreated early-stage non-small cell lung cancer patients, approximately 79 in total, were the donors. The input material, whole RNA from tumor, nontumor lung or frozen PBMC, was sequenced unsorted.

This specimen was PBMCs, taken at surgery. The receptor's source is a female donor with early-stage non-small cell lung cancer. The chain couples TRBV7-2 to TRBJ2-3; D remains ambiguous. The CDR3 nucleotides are TGTGCCAGCAGCTCCACAGATACGCAGTATTAT. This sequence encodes CASSSTDTQYY.